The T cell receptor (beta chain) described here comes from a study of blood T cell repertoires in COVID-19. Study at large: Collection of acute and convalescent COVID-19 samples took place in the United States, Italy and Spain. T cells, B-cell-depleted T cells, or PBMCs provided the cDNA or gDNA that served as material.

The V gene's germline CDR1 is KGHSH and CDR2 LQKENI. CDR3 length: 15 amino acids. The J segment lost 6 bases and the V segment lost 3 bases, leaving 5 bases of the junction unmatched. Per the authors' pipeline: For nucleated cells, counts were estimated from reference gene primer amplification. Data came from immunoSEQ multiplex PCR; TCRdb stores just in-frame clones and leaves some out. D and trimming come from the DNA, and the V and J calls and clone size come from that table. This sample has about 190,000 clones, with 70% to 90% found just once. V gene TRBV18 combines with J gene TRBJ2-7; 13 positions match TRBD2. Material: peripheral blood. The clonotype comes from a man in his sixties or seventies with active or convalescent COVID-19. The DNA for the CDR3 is TGTGCCAGCTCACCGCTTGGACTAGCGGGAGTCGAGCAGTACTTC. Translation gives CASSPLGLAGVEQYF.